The 29 T cell receptor beta chains in this list originate from one sample, sequenced in a study of metastatic and nonmetastatic thyroid tumors. Thyroid surgery was preceded by no treatment in any patient. TCRdb reanalyzed the PCR reads via MiXCR. Here the sample spans 35,000 to 40,000 clones, roughly 17% being singletons. Specimen: tumor tissue. Every receptor here comes from a female donor with papillary thyroid cancer or a benign thyroid nodule (not recorded which). Some clones in this sample may be carry-over from other donors' samples.

This clone showed up many times. In the same sample, other DNA sequences code for this CDR3. V is TRBV7-2 and J is TRBJ2-5; 9 bases are shared with TRBD1. Trimming took 5 bases from V and 6 from J; bases not matched to a gene: 13. Germline CDR1 is SGHTA and CDR2 is FQGNSA. The CDR3 has 16 amino acids. The DNA for the CDR3 is TGTGCCAGCAGCCCGACAAGTACAGGGGGCGCGAAGACCCAGTACTTC. Translated: CASSPTSTGGAKTQYF.

A word on this clone: A much larger clone sits a single nucleotide away, making a read error possible. The chain joins TRBV20-1 to TRBJ2-2, with D tentatively TRBD1 (5 bases). Germline lookup yields CDR1 DFQATT and CDR2 SNEGSKA (reference sequence). There are 14 residues in the CDR3. With 3 bases removed from V and 3 bases from J, the gap between germline ends came to 11 bases. The CDR3 nucleotides read TGCAGTGCTAGGGGGCGGTCGGACACCGGGGAGCTGTTTTTT. Translated, it gives CSARGRSDTGELFF.

This clone was seen just once. The chain carries TRBV4-2 and TRBJ2-2; 7 nucleotides match TRBD1. Germline V gene sequence: CDR1 LGHNA, CDR2 YNFKEQ. The CDR3 is 16 amino acids. J gave up 0 bases and V 4 bases, and 5 bases lay outside the gene matches. This chain's CDR3 is CASSLAGGANTGELFF. Written as DNA, the CDR3 is TGTGCCAGCAGCCTCGCAGGGGGAGCGAACACCGGGGAGCTGTTTTTT.

This clone appeared many times. The chain recombines TRBV5-4 with TRBJ1-2; TRBD1 aligns across 9 bases. Germline values: CDR1 SGHNT, CDR2 YYREEE (reference sequence). J lost 7 bases, V lost 4 bases, and 5 bases had no gene match. The CDR3 totals 13 residues. In DNA form, the CDR3 reads TGTGCCAGCAGCCGGGACAGGGCTTCTGGCTACACCTTC. Translating it yields CASSRDRASGYTF. Full variable domain (remainder filled in from reference TRBV5-4 and TRBJ1-2): ETGVTQSPTHLIKTRGQQVTLRCSSQSGHNTVSWYQQALGQGPQFIFQYYREEENGRGNFPPRFSGLQFPNYSSELNVNALELDDSALYLCASSRDRASGYTFGSGTRLTVV.

This clone was recorded many times. This chain links TRBV5-1 with TRBJ1-3, with a weak D call TRBD1 (5 bases). V lost 0 bases and J lost 2, with 21 bases in between. Germline values: CDR1 SGHRS, CDR2 YFSETQ. The CDR3 runs 19 residues. CDR3 residues: CASSLGGTNQYKTGNTIYF. The CDR3 DNA sequence: TGCGCCAGCAGCTTGGGCGGGACGAATCAATATAAAACTGGAAACACCATATATTTT.

This clone was seen at least ten times. The chain couples TRBV6-2 or TRBV6-3 to TRBJ1-1; D is unresolved. Deletions cut 5 bases from V and 1 base from J, with 11 bases between. The CDR3 sequence is 14 residues long. Germline loops: CDR1 MNHEY, CDR2 SVGEGT. CDR3 residues: CASSKEAGNTEAFF. CDR3 nucleotide sequence: TGTGCCAGCAGTAAAGAGGCGGGGAACACTGAAGCTTTCTTT.

In its sample, this clone was seen many times. This chain connects TRBV11-2 to TRBJ1-1; TRBD1 is a possible D gene (6 bases). Germline CDR1 and CDR2: SGHAT and FQNNGV. Trimming took off 0 bases at V and 6 bases at J, with 14 bases between the two ends. This CDR3 contains 15 residues. DNA for the CDR3: TGTGCCAGCAGCTTAGATGGGGGGCGATTATCTGAAGCTTTCTTT. This codes for CASSLDGGRLSEAFF.

The sample holds one count of this clone. This clone may be a read error of a much larger clone one base away. This rearrangement joins TRBV30 to TRBJ2-4; TRBD2 is a possible D gene (6 bases). CDR1 and CDR2 (germline): GTSNPN, SVGIG (reference sequence). This CDR3 has 14 residues. This CDR3 reads CAWRSGEGKNIHYF. For the CDR3, the DNA is TGTGCCTGGAGATCGGGAGAGGGCAAAAACATTCATTACTTC.

This clone was detected only a few times. The rearrangement links TRBV6-1 to TRBJ1-1, with D possibly being TRBD1 (5 bases). With 8 bases removed from V and 3 bases from J, the gap between germline ends came to 16 bases. Germline assignment: CDR1 MNHNS and CDR2 SASEGT. This CDR3 is built from 14 residues. The CDR3 reads CASGKEGSDTEAFF. The DNA for the CDR3 is TGTGCCAGCGGAAAGGAGGGGTCGGACACTGAAGCTTTCTTT.

This clone was seen repeatedly, ten times or more. This chain uses TRBV3-1 with TRBJ1-6; D is perhaps TRBD1 (5 bases). CDR3 length: 14 amino acids. The germline V and J ends were trimmed by 7 bases and 11 bases, with 18 bases remaining between them. From germline, CDR1 is LGHDT and CDR2 YNNKEL (reference sequence). CDR3 protein: CASTSLGRGTPLHF. CDR3 coding DNA: TGTGCCAGCACCTCCCTCGGGAGGGGCACACCCCTCCACTTT. The full variable domain, its missing parts supplied by reference TRBV3-1 and TRBJ1-6, is DTAVSQTPKYLVTQMGNDKSIKCEQNLGHDTMYWYKQDSKKFLKIMFSYNNKELIINETVPNRFSPKSPDKAHLNLHINSLELGDSAVYFCASTSLGRGTPLHFGNGTRLTVT.

In regard to this clone: Just one base apart from a much larger clone, this may be a read error. DNA of the CDR3: TGCAGCGCGGGGACAGGGTGCGATGAGCAGTTCTTC. It translates to CSAGTGCDEQFF. The chain is built from TRBV29-1 and TRBJ2-1; 9 bases are shared with TRBD1. Looked up from germline, CDR1 is SQVTM and CDR2 is ANQGSEA. Trimming cost V 7 bases and J 8 bases; bases outside gene matches: 6. This CDR3 is 12 amino acids long.

The CDR3 reads CASNPRTSGGIDTQYF. The CDR3 region has the DNA TGTGCCAGCAACCCCCGGACTAGCGGGGGCATAGATACGCAGTATTTT. The chain recombines TRBV9 with TRBJ2-3; 13 positions match TRBD2. V shed 6 bases and J 5 bases; nucleotides not matched to a gene: 9. CDR3 length equals 16 residues. The V gene's germline CDR1 is SGDLS and CDR2 YYNGEE.

This clone was counted many times. This sample also contains other DNA sequences that code for the same CDR3. The rearrangement links TRBV12-3 or TRBV12-4 to TRBJ1-3; D not resolved. V lost 2 bases and J lost 0, with 5 bases in between. The CDR3 is made up of 14 amino acids. The CDR3: CASSLSSSGNTIYF. CDR3 DNA: TGTGCCAGCAGTTTAAGTAGCTCTGGAAACACCATATATTTT.

At least ten counts were recorded for this clone. The rearrangement links TRBV19 to TRBJ1-6; TRBD1 is a possible D gene (5 bases). Germline V gene data show CDR1 as LNHDA and CDR2 as SQIVND (reference sequence). There are 13 residues in the CDR3. The ends were cut back, 3 bases at V and 10 bases at J, with 10 bases in the middle. CDR3 sequence (DNA): TGTGCCAGTAGTATCCGAAGGGGATCACCCCTCCACTTT. It is translated as CASSIRRGSPLHF. The full variable domain, its missing parts supplied by reference TRBV19 and TRBJ1-6, is DGGITQSPKYLFRKEGQNVTLSCEQNLNHDAMYWYRQDPGQGLRLIYYSQIVNDFQKGDIAEGYSVSREKKESFPLTVTSAQKNPTAFYLCASSIRRGSPLHFGNGTRLTVT.

This clone was observed at least ten times. The chain links TRBV5-4 to TRBJ2-2; D might be TRBD1 (6 bases). This CDR3 is built from 15 residues. From germline, CDR1 is SGHNT and CDR2 YYREEE (reference sequence). The V end was cut by 4 bases, the J end by 0 bases, with 10 bases between. CDR3 nucleotide sequence: TGTGCCAGCAGCGCCAGGGACACGAACACCGGGGAGCTGTTTTTT. It codes for CASSARDTNTGELFF.

As concerns this clone: A much larger clone is a single base away; this may be a read error. The chain is built from TRBV25-1 and TRBJ2-5; no reliable D call. Germline CDR1 MGHDK, CDR2 SYGVNS. The CDR3 totals 12 residues. CDR3 sequence reads: CASSEDFEIQYF. The DNA of the CDR3 is TGTGCCAGCAGTGAGGATTTTGAGATCCAGTACTTC.

This clone was observed many times. The chain carries TRBV18 and TRBJ2-5; D is undetermined. Trimming left V 3 bases short and J 2 bases short, with 7 bases between. The germline gives CDR1 KGHSH, CDR2 LQKENI. This CDR3 has 13 amino acids. In DNA, the CDR3 is TGTGCCAGCTCACCGGGCTCACAAGAGACCCAGTACTTC. It specifies CASSPGSQETQYF.

This clone was counted ten times or more. The chain joins TRBV15 to TRBJ2-3; TRBD2 matches 9 bases. V was pared by 4 bases and J by 0 bases, with 11 bases of the junction left unmatched. The CDR3 consists of 18 residues. Germline V gene sequence: CDR1 LNHNV, CDR2 YYDKDF (reference sequence). DNA of the CDR3: TGTGCCACCAGCAAGCTAGCGGGACCGATCTCTAGCACAGATACGCAGTATTTT. As protein: CATSKLAGPISSTDTQYF.

This clone was observed at least ten times. The V and J genes are TRBV6-2 or TRBV6-3 and TRBJ1-1; D is possibly TRBD1 (5 bases). Germline assignment: CDR1 MNHEY and CDR2 SVGEGT. The CDR3 has 13 amino acids. V was cut by 5 bases and J by 3 bases, with 10 bases left in between. In DNA, the CDR3 is TGTGCCAGCAGTCTAAGGACACACACTGAAGCTTTCTTT. It specifies CASSLRTHTEAFF.

In its sample, this clone was seen many times. Other DNA sequences from this sample encode an identical CDR3 as well. The chain couples TRBV19 to TRBJ1-1, with 9 bases lining up with TRBD1. Germline V gene sequence: CDR1 LNHDA, CDR2 SQIVND (reference sequence). CDR3 length: 15 residues. Losses at the gene ends were 6 bases for V and 3 bases for J; bases not matched to a gene: 8. CDR3 residues: CASSRQGGGYTEAFF. The CDR3 DNA reads TGTGCCAGTAGCAGACAGGGGGGGGGGTACACTGAAGCTTTCTTT.

Ten or more counts support this clone. This rearrangement joins TRBV20-1 to TRBJ2-5, with 12 positions matching TRBD2. Germline lookup yields CDR1 DFQATT and CDR2 SNEGSKA (reference sequence). The CDR3 extends over 17 amino acids. After removal of 1 base from V and 5 bases from J, the junction contained 11 bases not matched to a gene. The CDR3 sequence is CSARVSLTSGSSETQYF. Here the CDR3 DNA reads TGCAGTGCTAGAGTTTCCCTGACTAGCGGGAGTTCCGAGACCCAGTACTTC.

This clone was seen ten or more times. The rearrangement joins TRBV5-4 to TRBJ2-5; the match to TRBD1 covers 7 bases. The CDR3 contains 15 residues. Germline CDR1 and CDR2: SGHNT and YYREEE (reference sequence). The junction had 6 bases not matched to a gene; V was cut back by 1 base and J by 3 bases. The CDR3 loop reads CASSLNPGQKETQYF. CDR3 nucleotide sequence: TGTGCCAGCAGCTTGAATCCGGGACAGAAAGAGACCCAGTACTTC. The full variable domain, in which reference TRBV5-4 and TRBJ2-5 provide the parts outside the CDR3, is ETGVTQSPTHLIKTRGQQVTLRCSSQSGHNTVSWYQQALGQGPQFIFQYYREEENGRGNFPPRFSGLQFPNYSSELNVNALELDDSALYLCASSLNPGQKETQYFGPGTRLLVL.

Worth noting for this clone: One end of the junction varies from germline; a read error may be responsible. This CDR3 reads CASSGGLGGGRSYVQYF. CDR3 DNA sequence: TGTGCCAGCAGCGGGGGACTAGGGGGAGGTCGCTCCTACGTGCAGTACTTC. V and J are TRBV12-3 or TRBV12-4 and TRBJ2-7; 8 bases match TRBD2. The CDR3 has 17 residues.

There are many counts of this clone. This chain uses TRBV9 with TRBJ1-1, with D possibly being TRBD1 (5 bases). Deletions cut 0 bases from V and 5 bases from J, with 8 bases between. Germline CDR1 is SGDLS and CDR2 is YYNGEE. This CDR3 has 13 amino acids. For the CDR3, the DNA is TGTGCCAGCAGCGTAGAGGGGAAAACTGAAGCTTTCTTT. Its translation: CASSVEGKTEAFF. The full variable domain, completed using reference TRBV9 and TRBJ1-1, is DSGVTQTPKHLITATGQRVTLRCSPRSGDLSVYWYQQSLDQGLQFLIQYYNGEERAKGNILERFSAQQFPDLHSELNLSSLELGDSALYFCASSVEGKTEAFFGQGTRLTVV.

In its sample, this clone is medium-sized. V and J are TRBV28 and TRBJ1-2; no definite D call. Germline loops: CDR1 MDHEN, CDR2 SYDVKM. CDR3 length: 15 residues. V was clipped by 5 bases and J by 6 bases, with 19 bases between them. CDR3 amino acids: CASSRAAQYGHGYTF. The CDR3 nucleotides are TGTGCCAGCAGTCGAGCGGCTCAGTACGGGCATGGCTACACCTTC.

This clone was counted at least ten times. The chain is built from TRBV19 and TRBJ2-3; D is perhaps TRBD1 (6 bases). CDR3 length equals 13 residues. Germline lookup yields CDR1 LNHDA and CDR2 SQIVND (reference sequence). The V gene lost 5 bases and the J gene lost 4 bases, with 10 bases spanning the gap. CDR3 sequence (DNA): TGTGCCAGTAGTGCCACAGGGCCAGATACGCAGTATTTT. This translates into CASSATGPDTQYF.

This clone was picked up many times. V usage is TRBV11-3 and J usage is TRBJ2-1; 7 nucleotides line up with TRBD1. CDR1 and CDR2 from the germline V gene are SGHNT and YENEEA. Trimming cost V 4 bases and J 7 bases; bases outside gene matches: 1. There are 12 residues in the CDR3. CDR3 DNA: TGTGCCAGCAGCTCACAGGGGAATGAGCAGTTCTTC. Translating it yields CASSSQGNEQFF.

This clone was observed at least ten times. This chain links TRBV28 with TRBJ2-3; D gene unclear. Deletions cut 2 bases from V and 8 bases from J, with 8 bases between. This CDR3 contains 12 residues. Germline V CDR1 and CDR2: MDHEN, SYDVKM. The CDR3 here is CASSLRWGTQYF. The CDR3 DNA follows: TGTGCCAGCAGTTTAAGATGGGGTACGCAGTATTTT.

The chain couples TRBV19 to TRBJ1-4, with D possibly being TRBD1 (5 bases). The V and J ends lost 8 bases and 7 bases respectively, with 17 bases between them. The CDR3 runs to 14 residues. Looked up from germline, CDR1 is LNHDA and CDR2 is SQIVND (reference sequence). CDR3 protein: CASRASGTAEKLFF. DNA of the CDR3: TGTGCCAGTCGGGCGAGTGGGACGGCTGAAAAACTGTTTTTT.